The 32 T cell receptor beta chains reported below all come from one sample, sequenced in a study of beta chain features in type 1 diabetes. Study observations and caveats: In every one of the four CD4+ subsets, TCRB CDR3s were moderately but significantly shorter in Type 1 diabetes patients.

These receptors are not linked to any known antigen. The sequenced template was cDNA made from the entire isolated RNA. Sequencing was performed with immunoSEQ multiplex PCR; in TCRdb, only in-frame clones are kept and a portion is missing. The table shows hundreds of thousands of clones, with over 11% occurring only once. What was sequenced was naive CD4+ T cells from blood. These receptors originate from a man aged 25 to 40 with type 1 diabetes.

This clone was counted between two and nine times. The chain employs TRBV5-1 and TRBJ2-1; tentatively, D is TRBD1 (6 bases). The V gene lost 4 bases and the J gene lost 0 bases, with 14 bases spanning the gap. Germline CDR1 is SGHRS and CDR2 is YFSETQ. The CDR3 runs to 16 residues. DNA for the CDR3: TGCGCCAGCAGCCCCGGACAGAGGACCTCCTACAATGAGCAGTTCTTC. As protein: CASSPGQRTSYNEQFF.

This clone was observed a few times. V usage is TRBV27 and J usage is TRBJ2-1; D remains unclear. CDR3 length equals 14 residues. Trimming shortened V by 3 bases and J by 6 bases, and 12 bases separated the two germline ends. In germline, CDR1 is MNHEY, CDR2 SMNVEV (reference sequence). The CDR3 region is CASSFYSVPNEQFF. The CDR3 DNA follows: TGTGCCAGCAGTTTCTACTCCGTGCCCAATGAGCAGTTCTTC.

The gene calls are TRBV7-8 and TRBJ2-1; 11 nucleotides agree with TRBD2. The CDR3 runs to 14 residues. Germline V gives CDR1 SGHVS, CDR2 FQNEAQ. Losses at the gene ends were 3 bases for V and 8 bases for J; bases not matched to a gene: 3. As DNA, the CDR3 is TGTGCCAGCAGCTTGACTAGCGGGATGTATGAGCAGTTCTTC. This sequence encodes CASSLTSGMYEQFF.

This clone has more than one count but fewer than ten. The chain joins TRBV5-1 to TRBJ2-4; D might be TRBD1 (5 bases). V was trimmed by 1 base and J by 4 bases, leaving 9 bases between them. The CDR3 is 14 amino acids. CDR1 and CDR2 from the germline V gene are SGHRS and YFSETQ. The CDR3 reads CASSLSAGKNIQYF. The CDR3 region has the DNA TGCGCCAGCAGCTTGTCGGCAGGGAAAAACATTCAGTACTTC. The entire variable domain, with the rest obtained from reference TRBV5-1 and TRBJ2-4, is as follows: KAGVTQTPRYLIKTRGQQVTLSCSPISGHRSVSWYQQTPGQGLQFLFEYFSETQRNKGNFPGRFSGRQFSNSRSEMNVSTLELGDSALYLCASSLSAGKNIQYFGAGTRLSVL.

This clone turned up a few times. The chain couples TRBV28 to TRBJ2-5, with D perhaps TRBD1 (6 bases). The CDR3 is 15 amino acids. Trimming stripped 5 bases from V and 4 bases from J, with 17 bases between. Per germline, CDR1 MDHEN and CDR2 SYDVKM. The CDR3 is CASSRMVGAGETQYF. The CDR3 DNA is TGTGCCAGCAGTCGGATGGTGGGGGCAGGAGAGACCCAGTACTTC.

CDR3 in amino acids: CAISESGQSRETQYF. CDR3 in DNA: TGTGCCATCAGTGAGTCGGGGCAGAGCCGAGAGACCCAGTACTTC. The rearrangement uses TRBV10-3 and TRBJ2-5; the D gene is possibly TRBD1 (5 bases). Germline CDR1 reads ENHRY; CDR2 reads SYGVKD. This CDR3 has 15 amino acids. Trimming shortened V by 0 bases and J by 4 bases, and 12 bases separated the two germline ends.

The V call is TRBV28, the J call TRBJ2-5; D is perhaps TRBD1 (6 bases). The germline V gene encodes CDR1 MDHEN and CDR2 SYDVKM. V gave up 5 bases and J gave up 2 bases, with 15 bases separating them. CDR3 length: 15 amino acids. In DNA, the CDR3 is TGTGCCAGCAGTACCCGGCAGGGGCCGCAAGAGACCCAGTACTTC. It specifies CASSTRQGPQETQYF.

V usage is TRBV9 and J usage is TRBJ2-5; D perhaps matches TRBD2 (6 bases). The ends were cut back, 6 bases at V and 5 bases at J, with 17 bases in the middle. The CDR3 loop spans 14 amino acids. CDR1 is SGDLS, CDR2 YYNGEE, per germline. CDR3 protein: CASNPFGTLETQYF. As DNA, the CDR3 is TGTGCCAGCAACCCTTTCGGGACTCTTGAGACCCAGTACTTC.

This clone appeared a few times. The chain links TRBV19 to TRBJ1-1, with 10 bases lining up with TRBD1. V was pared by 3 bases and J by 6 bases, with 1 base of the junction left unmatched. Per the germline V gene, CDR1 is LNHDA and CDR2 is SQIVND (reference sequence). The CDR3 is 13 residues long. CDR3 DNA: TGTGCCAGTAGTATTGGACAGGGGGCTGAAGCTTTCTTT. It yields the protein CASSIGQGAEAFF. Together with reference TRBV19 and TRBJ1-1, the CDR3 gives the full variable domain: DGGITQSPKYLFRKEGQNVTLSCEQNLNHDAMYWYRQDPGQGLRLIYYSQIVNDFQKGDIAEGYSVSREKKESFPLTVTSAQKNPTAFYLCASSIGQGAEAFFGQGTRLTVV.

V is TRBV19 and J is TRBJ2-5; weak D call: TRBD1 (6 bases). CDR1 and CDR2 from the germline V gene are LNHDA and SQIVND (reference sequence). The CDR3 extends over 17 amino acids. Between the trimmed V and J ends, which lost 0 bases and 2 bases, there was a span of 16 bases. The CDR3 DNA reads as TGTGCCAGTAGTATAGATGGCTTCAGGGGAGCTCAAGAGACCCAGTACTTC. This sequence encodes CASSIDGFRGAQETQYF.

The J gene is TRBJ2-2, the V gene TRBV28; D remains unclear. Germline V CDR1 and CDR2: MDHEN, SYDVKM. The length of the CDR3 is 14 residues. The germline V and J ends were trimmed by 3 bases and 2 bases, with 7 bases remaining between them. The CDR3 region is CASSFQENTGELFF. The CDR3 coding sequence is TGTGCCAGCAGTTTTCAGGAAAACACCGGGGAGCTGTTTTTT.

Here the CDR3 reads CASKPGLASDTQYF. The CDR3 DNA reads TGTGCCAGCAAACCGGGACTAGCGTCGGATACGCAGTATTTT. V gene TRBV6-6 combines with J gene TRBJ2-3; 10 positions agree with TRBD2. V shed 7 bases, J shed 6 bases, and the junction held 7 bases outside the gene matches. The germline gives CDR1 MNHNY, CDR2 SVGAGI (reference sequence). This CDR3 contains 14 residues.

This clone was seen a few times. The chain uses TRBV6-5 and TRBJ2-2; weak D call: TRBD2 (5 bases). The germline gives CDR1 MNHEY, CDR2 SVGAGI. CDR3 length equals 13 residues. The V gene lost 2 bases and the J gene lost 4 bases, with 5 bases spanning the gap. CDR3 protein: CASSYSGTGELFF. The CDR3 region has the DNA TGTGCCAGCAGTTACAGCGGCACCGGGGAGCTGTTTTTT.

This clone was observed a handful of times. The chain carries TRBV15 and TRBJ2-3; 8 bases match TRBD2. Germline CDR1 LNHNV, CDR2 YYDKDF (reference sequence). The V gene end was trimmed by 3 bases and the J gene end by 1 base; junction bases not matched to a gene: 3. The CDR3 length is 15 residues. This CDR3 is CATSSQTSGTDTQYF. In nucleotides, the CDR3 is TGTGCCACCAGCAGTCAGACTAGCGGCACAGATACGCAGTATTTT.

This rearrangement joins TRBV19 to TRBJ1-5; D gene uncertain. The germline CDR1 and CDR2 sequences are LNHDA and SQIVND (reference sequence). Between the trimmed V and J ends, which lost 3 bases and 0 bases, there was a span of 9 bases. The CDR3 is 15 residues long. CDR3 loop: CASSIGQYSNQPQHF. Here the CDR3 DNA reads TGTGCCAGTAGTATTGGGCAATATAGCAATCAGCCCCAGCATTTT.

The chain has TRBV19 and TRBJ1-5, with D unresolved. There are 11 residues in the CDR3. CDR1 is LNHDA and CDR2 is SQIVND in the germline V gene (reference sequence). V dropped 9 bases and J dropped 9 bases, with 12 bases sitting between them. CDR3 loop: CASLGRGPQHF. The CDR3 nucleotides are TGTGCCAGCCTGGGCCGGGGGCCCCAGCATTTT.

The chain recombines TRBV20-1 with TRBJ1-5; 8 nucleotides match TRBD1. Unmatched junction bases numbered 5, after V lost 5 bases and J lost 11 bases. The CDR3 has 11 residues. Germline loops: CDR1 DFQATT, CDR2 SNEGSKA (reference sequence). In DNA form, the CDR3 reads TGCAGTGCTCTACAGGGGGTAGCCCAGCATTTT. Amino acids: CSALQGVAQHF.

This clone was detected a few times. This chain joins TRBV7-2 and TRBJ1-5; maybe TRBD1 (5 bases). V lost 0 bases to trimming and J lost 2 bases, with 17 bases between them. The CDR3 consists of 18 residues. Germline loops: CDR1 SGHTA, CDR2 FQGNSA. This CDR3 reads CASSLAWQGSWGNQPQHF. In DNA form, the CDR3 reads TGTGCCAGCAGCTTAGCTTGGCAGGGTTCGTGGGGCAATCAGCCCCAGCATTTT.

This clone was seen a handful of times. CDR3 sequence: CASSISGGGSETQYF. The CDR3 DNA sequence: TGTGCCAGTAGTATCTCGGGGGGCGGGAGTGAGACCCAGTACTTC. V is TRBV19 and J is TRBJ2-5; perhaps TRBD2 as D (7 bases). The CDR3 consists of 15 residues. V was shortened by 3 bases and J by 5 bases, with 16 bases between the two germline ends. CDR1 is LNHDA, CDR2 SQIVND, per germline (reference sequence).

This clone was counted between two and nine times. One end of the junction does not line up with germline, which may come from a read error. This chain joins TRBV7-7 and TRBJ2-5, with D perhaps matching TRBD2 (5 bases). Germline-derived CDR1 and CDR2 are SSHAT and FNYEAQ (reference sequence). CDR3 length: 14 residues. The CDR3 nucleotides are TGTGCTAGCAGCTTCTTGAACGGGGAAGAGACCCAGTACTTC. It is translated as CASSFLNGEETQYF.

The rearrangement uses TRBV6-6 and TRBJ2-1; TRBD1 matches at 10 bases. The CDR3 covers 15 residues. CDR1 MNHNY and CDR2 SVGAGI come from the germline V gene (reference sequence). J lost 5 bases, V lost 4 bases, and 5 bases had no gene match. The CDR3, as DNA: TGTGCCAGCAGTTCCTCCGGGACAGGGGACAATGAGCAGTTCTTC. It codes for CASSSSGTGDNEQFF.

The rearrangement uses TRBV28 and TRBJ2-7, with 7 bases fitting TRBD1. The germline CDR1 and CDR2 sequences are MDHEN and SYDVKM. The CDR3 consists of 15 residues. The trim removed 5 bases at V and 12 bases at J, leaving 19 bases unmatched. CDR3 region: CASSPPGTDPHRGYF. The CDR3 nucleotides read TGTGCCAGCAGTCCGCCAGGGACAGATCCCCACAGGGGGTACTTC.

The chain uses TRBV25-1 and TRBJ1-5; D gene unclear. Germline assignment: CDR1 MGHDK and CDR2 SYGVNS. Trimming cost V 3 bases and J 9 bases, with 15 bases left between them. This CDR3 is 14 amino acids long. The CDR3 reads CASSEVTAVRPQHF. Here the CDR3 DNA reads TGTGCCAGCAGTGAGGTAACAGCCGTTCGGCCCCAGCATTTT.

The chain joins TRBV29-1 to TRBJ2-6; 8 bases align to TRBD1. The CDR3 has 15 amino acids. Germline CDR1 reads SQVTM; CDR2 reads ANQGSEA. The trim removed 6 bases at V and 3 bases at J, leaving 7 bases unmatched. The chain's CDR3 is CSVSQGAGGANVLTF. As DNA, the CDR3 is TGCAGCGTCTCCCAGGGGGCGGGTGGGGCCAACGTCCTGACTTTC. The full variable domain, its missing parts supplied by reference TRBV29-1 and TRBJ2-6, is SAVISQKPSRDICQRGTSLTIQCQVDSQVTMMFWYRQQPGQSLTLIATANQGSEATYESGFVIDKFPISRPNLTFSTLTVSNMSPEDSSIYLCSVSQGAGGANVLTFGAGSRLTVL.

A note on this clone: The sample has other DNA sequences that encode this CDR3 too. CDR3 coding DNA: TGCGCCAGCAGCTTGGGGACAGGGGGATCGTACGAGCAGTACTTC. It encodes CASSLGTGGSYEQYF. The chain employs TRBV5-1 and TRBJ2-7; 10 bases align to TRBD1. In germline, CDR1 is SGHRS, CDR2 YFSETQ. This CDR3 has 15 residues. V was pared by 0 bases and J by 4 bases, with 4 bases of the junction left unmatched.

This clone was observed a handful of times. The chain has TRBV13 and TRBJ2-7, with 10 nucleotides matching TRBD1. V lost 5 bases and J lost 7; bases outside the gene matches: 5. The CDR3 extends over 13 amino acids. The V gene's germline CDR1 is PRHDT and CDR2 FYEKMQ (reference sequence). The CDR3: CASSLGTGDEQYF. For the CDR3, the DNA is TGTGCCAGCAGCCTCGGGACAGGGGATGAGCAGTACTTC.

A few counts support this clone. The chain recombines TRBV11-1 with TRBJ2-1; 8 positions match TRBD2. Germline V gives CDR1 SGHAT, CDR2 FQDESV (reference sequence). The junction had 9 bases not matched to a gene; V was cut back by 5 bases and J by 6 bases. The CDR3 runs to 15 residues. CDR3 sequence (DNA): TGTGCCAGCAGCCCTGGACTAGCTAACTCCAATGAGCAGTTCTTC. This encodes CASSPGLANSNEQFF. Full variable domain (remainder filled in from reference TRBV11-1 and TRBJ2-1): EAEVAQSPRYKITEKSQAVAFWCDPISGHATLYWYRQILGQGPELLVQFQDESVVDDSQLPKDRFSAERLKGVDSTLKIQPAELGDSAMYLCASSPGLANSNEQFFGPGTRLTVL.

This clone was counted between two and nine times. The genes are TRBV28 and TRBJ2-1; 12 nucleotides agree with TRBD2. The trim removed 8 bases at V and 7 bases at J, leaving 9 bases unmatched. The CDR3 covers 15 residues. CDR1 and CDR2 from the germline V gene are MDHEN and SYDVKM. This CDR3 reads CASGELAGGLNEQFF. DNA of the CDR3: TGTGCCAGCGGTGAACTAGCGGGAGGACTAAATGAGCAGTTCTTC. The full variable domain, in which reference TRBV28 and TRBJ2-1 provide the parts outside the CDR3, is DVKVTQSSRYLVKRTGEKVFLECVQDMDHENMFWYRQDPGLGLRLIYFSYDVKMKEKGDIPEGYSVSREKKERFSLILESASTNQTSMYLCASGELAGGLNEQFFGPGTRLTVL.

Here the CDR3 DNA reads TGTGCCATCCGGGAACAAGAGACCCAGTACTTC. Translation gives CAIREQETQYF. The chain combines TRBV10-3 with TRBJ2-5; a weak D match, TRBD2 (5 bases). CDR3 size: 11 residues. Germline V gene data show CDR1 as ENHRY and CDR2 as SYGVKD. V was pared by 8 bases and J by 2 bases, with 6 bases between.

A few counts support this clone. This chain links TRBV7-2 with TRBJ2-1, with 8 bases fitting TRBD2. The CDR3 loop spans 12 amino acids. The J segment lost 8 bases and the V segment lost 7 bases, leaving 4 bases of the junction unmatched. The germline gives CDR1 SGHTA, CDR2 FQGNSA. This CDR3 is CASKAGVYEQFF. CDR3 bases: TGTGCCAGCAAAGCGGGAGTCTATGAGCAGTTCTTC.

This clone has a handful of counts. The chain couples TRBV10-3 to TRBJ2-1; TRBD2 aligns across 11 bases. The CDR3 consists of 15 residues. CDR1 and CDR2 from the germline V gene are ENHRY and SYGVKD. Trimming removed 11 bases from V and 5 bases from J; junction bases left unmatched: 11. The CDR3 spells CASSGLAESNNEQFF. The CDR3 DNA reads as TGTGCCTCCTCGGGACTAGCGGAGTCGAACAATGAGCAGTTCTTC.

This clone appeared a few times. Other nucleotide sequences from this sample produce the same CDR3. The CDR3 loop reads CASSPGQQETQYF. The CDR3 bases are TGTGCCAGCAGTCCGGGACAGCAAGAGACCCAGTACTTC. The chain links TRBV28 to TRBJ2-5, with 7 bases matching TRBD1. V gave up 5 bases and J gave up 2 bases; unmatched junction bases: 2. The CDR3 is made up of 13 amino acids. From germline, CDR1 is MDHEN and CDR2 SYDVKM.